This entry lists 24 T cell receptor beta chains sequenced from one sample in a study of blood T cell repertoires in COVID-19. Data came from immunoSEQ multiplex PCR; TCRdb stores just in-frame clones and leaves some out. The data contain about 260,000 clones, 86% of them singletons. Sequenced: peripheral blood. Receptors originate from a man in his thirties or forties with active or convalescent COVID-19.

The V call is TRBV4-1, the J call TRBJ2-2; perhaps TRBD2 as D (7 bases). The germline gives CDR1 MGHRA, CDR2 YSYEKL. The CDR3 is 17 residues long. Trimming took off 0 bases at V and 4 bases at J, with 15 bases between the two ends. DNA for the CDR3: TGCGCCAGCAGCCAAGACGGAAAGGGGGGGTTCACCGGGGAGCTGTTTTTT. Its translation is CASSQDGKGGFTGELFF.

This CDR3 reads CSAPEAYGYTF. Written as DNA, the CDR3 is TGCAGTGCCCCGGAGGCCTATGGCTACACCTTC. This chain links TRBV20-1 with TRBJ1-2; D unresolved. V was trimmed by 6 bases and J by 4 bases, leaving 9 bases between them. Germline V gives CDR1 DFQATT, CDR2 SNEGSKA (reference sequence). CDR3 length: 11 residues.

The chain combines TRBV19 with TRBJ1-6, with D possibly being TRBD1 (5 bases). The V end lost 1 base, the J end lost 9 bases, and 10 bases lay between the germline ends. CDR3 length: 14 residues. In germline, CDR1 is LNHDA, CDR2 SQIVND (reference sequence). DNA of the CDR3: TGTGCCAGTAGTATAGTCGGGGGAAGTTCACCCCTCCACTTT. It is translated as CASSIVGGSSPLHF.

The rearrangement uses TRBV13 and TRBJ1-2, with 9 nucleotides matching TRBD1. Germline V lookup: CDR1 PRHDT, CDR2 FYEKMQ (reference sequence). This CDR3 is built from 16 residues. V was pared by 5 bases and J by 3 bases, with 10 bases of the junction left unmatched. The CDR3 protein is CASSRRATGGDYGYTF. CDR3 bases: TGTGCCAGCAGCCGACGAGCGACAGGGGGTGACTATGGCTACACCTTC.

The gene calls are TRBV19 and TRBJ1-1, with unresolved D. Per the germline V gene, CDR1 is LNHDA and CDR2 is SQIVND (reference sequence). Between the trimmed V and J ends, which lost 5 bases and 0 bases, there was a span of 7 bases. The CDR3 has 13 amino acids. The CDR3 is CASSSELNTEAFF. The CDR3 region has the DNA TGTGCCAGTAGTTCAGAATTGAACACTGAAGCTTTCTTT.

The rearrangement joins TRBV6-6 to TRBJ2-2, with D hard to call. The germline gives CDR1 MNHNY, CDR2 SVGAGI (reference sequence). Trimming removed 7 bases from V and 4 bases from J, with 13 bases in between. The CDR3 consists of 14 residues. CDR3 sequence (DNA): TGTGCCAGCATCGGGTCCGCTACCACCGGGGAGCTGTTTTTT. Residues: CASIGSATTGELFF.

This chain uses TRBV4-2 with TRBJ2-7, with D unresolved. CDR3 length equals 8 residues. Germline V lookup: CDR1 LGHNA, CDR2 YNFKEQ. The V end was cut by 10 bases, the J end by 9 bases, with 7 bases between. Here the CDR3 reads CATPRQYF. In DNA, the CDR3 is TGTGCCACCCCGAGGCAGTACTTC.

The rearrangement links TRBV6-2 or TRBV6-3 to TRBJ2-7; TRBD1 agrees at 11 bases. With V trimmed by 5 bases and J by 4 bases, 7 bases remained unmatched. The CDR3 runs 15 residues. The germline gives CDR1 MNHEY, CDR2 SVGEGT. CDR3 amino acids: CASSGAGTGGYEQYF. In nucleotides, the CDR3 is TGTGCCAGCAGTGGGGCCGGGACAGGGGGATACGAGCAGTACTTC.

V gene TRBV18 combines with J gene TRBJ1-6; D gene ambiguous. CDR3 size: 17 residues. CDR1 KGHSH and CDR2 LQKENI come from the germline V gene. Trimming removed 3 bases at V and 0 bases at J, with 12 bases between. The CDR3 sequence is CASSPRAGSSYNSPLHF. In DNA form, the CDR3 reads TGTGCCAGCTCACCCCGAGCGGGAAGCTCCTATAATTCACCCCTCCACTTT.

This clone was found a few times. J is TRBJ1-4 and V is TRBV9; the D is unclear. Germline V gene lookup returns CDR1 SGDLS and CDR2 YYNGEE. V shed 0 bases and J shed 6 bases, with 6 bases lying between them. This CDR3 is 13 amino acids long. CDR3 residues: CASSVDLYEKLFF. The CDR3 bases are TGTGCCAGCAGCGTAGATCTCTATGAAAAACTGTTTTTT.

The chain carries TRBV7-2 and TRBJ2-6; D is possibly TRBD1 (6 bases). In germline, CDR1 is SGHTA, CDR2 FQGNSA. Trimming took 5 bases from V and 1 from J, leaving 12 bases between them. The CDR3 runs 16 residues. In DNA, the CDR3 is TGTGCCAGCAGCGTAGACAGGCGATCTGGGGCCAACGTCCTGACTTTC. Amino acid sequence: CASSVDRRSGANVLTF.

The V gene is TRBV6-2 or TRBV6-3, the J gene TRBJ2-1; a possible D gene is TRBD2 (7 bases). CDR3 length: 17 amino acids. The V and J ends lost 4 bases and 3 bases respectively, with 19 bases between them. The germline gives CDR1 MNHEY, CDR2 SVGEGT. The CDR3 DNA sequence: TGTGCCAGCAGTTCTTCCTCCGCGGGGGCCCACTACAATGAGCAGTTCTTC. It codes for CASSSSSAGAHYNEQFF.

The V call is TRBV11-2, the J call TRBJ2-1; D is unclear. Trimming cost V 4 bases and J 7 bases, with 11 bases left between them. The germline gives CDR1 SGHAT, CDR2 FQNNGV. The CDR3 has 13 amino acids. The CDR3: CASSSPRNNEQFF. In DNA form, the CDR3 reads TGTGCCAGCAGCTCCCCTAGGAATAATGAGCAGTTCTTC.

The gene calls are TRBV3-1 (or the pseudogene TRBV3-2) and TRBJ2-1; 11 bases are a match to TRBD1. V lost 2 bases to trimming and J lost 7 bases; unmatched junction nucleotides: 4. The CDR3 is 15 residues long. The germline V gene has CDR1 LGHDT and CDR2 YNNKEL (reference sequence). CDR3 amino acids: CASSQRDRGRNEQFF. The CDR3 coding sequence is TGTGCCAGCAGCCAACGGGACAGGGGGAGGAATGAGCAGTTCTTC.

The V gene is TRBV25-1, the J gene TRBJ1-1, with D unresolved. This CDR3 spans 14 amino acids. CDR1 and CDR2 (germline): MGHDK, SYGVNS. Trimming shortened V by 7 bases and J by 6 bases, and 18 bases separated the two germline ends. Written as DNA, the CDR3 is TGTGCCAGCATTGCCCAGTCCGGGTATTCTGAAGCTTTCTTT. This sequence encodes CASIAQSGYSEAFF.

The chain has TRBV9 and TRBJ1-6; 7 bases match TRBD1. The CDR3 extends over 15 amino acids. V dropped 3 bases and J dropped 7; count of bases not matched to a gene: 7. Germline loops: CDR1 SGDLS, CDR2 YYNGEE. The CDR3 sequence is CASSARTGGNSPLHF. CDR3 coding DNA: TGTGCCAGCAGCGCCCGGACAGGAGGGAATTCACCCCTCCACTTT.

The chain links TRBV11-2 to TRBJ2-2; D is perhaps TRBD2 (6 bases). The CDR3 spans 19 residues. Germline V gives CDR1 SGHAT, CDR2 FQNNGV. V was shortened by 2 bases and J by 6 bases, with 25 bases between the two germline ends. The CDR3 region is CASSLSEAGGRFFAGELFF. Written as DNA, the CDR3 is TGTGCCAGCAGCTTATCCGAGGCCGGGGGTCGGTTTTTTGCCGGGGAGCTGTTTTTT.

V gene TRBV15 combines with J gene TRBJ2-3, with TRBD2 as a possible D gene (5 bases). CDR3 size: 14 residues. Looked up from germline, CDR1 is LNHNV and CDR2 is YYDKDF (reference sequence). V lost 5 bases, J lost 2 bases, and 11 bases lay in between. CDR3 residues: CATSAGRATDTQYF. CDR3 coding DNA: TGTGCCACCAGCGCGGGTCGTGCCACAGATACGCAGTATTTT.

The rearrangement uses TRBV27 and TRBJ1-2, with 11 bases matching TRBD1. The germline gives CDR1 MNHEY, CDR2 SMNVEV (reference sequence). The CDR3 is made up of 16 amino acids. The trim removed 3 bases at V and 4 bases at J, leaving 7 bases unmatched. This CDR3 reads CASSFVGTGGRYGYTF. CDR3 nucleotide sequence: TGTGCCAGCAGTTTTGTCGGGACAGGGGGTCGCTATGGCTACACCTTC.

This clone came up a few times. The CDR3 DNA reads TGTGCCAGCAGTTCTGAGCAGGGGGTTTTGACTGAAGCTTTCTTT. Its protein is CASSSEQGVLTEAFF. The chain uses TRBV9 and TRBJ1-1, with 7 positions matching TRBD1. Per germline, CDR1 SGDLS and CDR2 YYNGEE. This CDR3 contains 15 residues. V gave up 5 bases and J gave up 5 bases; unmatched junction bases: 12.

The chain is built from TRBV5-1 and TRBJ1-3; possibly TRBD1 for D (6 bases). V was trimmed by 4 bases and J by 2 bases, leaving 13 bases between them. Looked up from germline, CDR1 is SGHRS and CDR2 is YFSETQ. The CDR3 loop spans 15 amino acids. The CDR3 bases are TGCGCCAGCAGCCGGATGGCAGGGGCTGGAAACACCATATATTTT. Translated, it gives CASSRMAGAGNTIYF. The variable domain in full, with the rest retrieved from reference TRBV5-1 and TRBJ1-3, is KAGVTQTPRYLIKTRGQQVTLSCSPISGHRSVSWYQQTPGQGLQFLFEYFSETQRNKGNFPGRFSGRQFSNSRSEMNVSTLELGDSALYLCASSRMAGAGNTIYFGEGSWLTVV.

This clone was seen a handful of times. The chain carries TRBV2 and TRBJ1-5; 9 bases fit TRBD1. The CDR3 covers 15 residues. Germline lookup yields CDR1 SNHLY and CDR2 FYNNEI. The trim removed 5 bases at V and 4 bases at J, leaving 6 bases unmatched. CDR3 sequence reads: CASSRRQGGNQPQHF. CDR3 in DNA: TGTGCCAGCAGTCGAAGACAGGGGGGGAATCAGCCCCAGCATTTT.

The rearrangement links TRBV20-1 to TRBJ2-7; possible D gene TRBD1, 6 bases. Germline CDR1 DFQATT, CDR2 SNEGSKA (reference sequence). The CDR3 is 12 amino acids. The V gene lost 3 bases and the J gene lost 4 bases, with 10 bases spanning the gap. The CDR3 DNA follows: TGCAGTGCTAGTACAGGGATGTACGAGCAGTACTTC. Translation: CSASTGMYEQYF.

The J gene is TRBJ2-2, the V gene TRBV5-4; 14 bases are shared with TRBD2. The CDR3 is made up of 16 amino acids. Germline V gives CDR1 SGHNT, CDR2 YYREEE (reference sequence). J gave up 3 bases and V 4 bases, and 2 bases lay outside the gene matches. The CDR3 coding sequence is TGTGCCAGCAGCGTGGGACTAGCGGGGGACACCGGGGAGCTGTTTTTT. It codes for CASSVGLAGDTGELFF.